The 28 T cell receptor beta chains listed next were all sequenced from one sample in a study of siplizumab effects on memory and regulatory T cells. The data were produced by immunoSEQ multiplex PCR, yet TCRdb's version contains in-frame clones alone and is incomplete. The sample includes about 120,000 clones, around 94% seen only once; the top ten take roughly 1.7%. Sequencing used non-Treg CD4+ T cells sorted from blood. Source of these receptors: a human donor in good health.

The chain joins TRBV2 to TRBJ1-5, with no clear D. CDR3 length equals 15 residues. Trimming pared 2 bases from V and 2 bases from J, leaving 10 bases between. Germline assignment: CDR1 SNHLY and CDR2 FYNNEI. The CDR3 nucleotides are TGTGCCAGCAGTGAATCCCACAGCGGCAATCAGCCCCAGCATTTT. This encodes CASSESHSGNQPQHF.

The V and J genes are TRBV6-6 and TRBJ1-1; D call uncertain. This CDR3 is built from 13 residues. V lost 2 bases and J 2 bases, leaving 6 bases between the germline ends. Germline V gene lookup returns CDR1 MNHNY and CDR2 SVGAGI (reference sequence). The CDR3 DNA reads TGTGCCAGCAGTTACCGGGGAAACACTGAAGCTTTCTTT. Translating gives CASSYRGNTEAFF.

CDR3 sequence: CASSPESGRQYEQYF. CDR3 nucleotides: TGCGCCAGCAGCCCCGAGAGCGGGAGACAATACGAGCAGTACTTC. The chain links TRBV5-1 to TRBJ2-7; the match to TRBD2 covers 8 bases. This CDR3 is 15 amino acids long. Trimming cost V 4 bases and J 4 bases; bases outside gene matches: 10. The V gene's germline CDR1 is SGHRS and CDR2 YFSETQ.

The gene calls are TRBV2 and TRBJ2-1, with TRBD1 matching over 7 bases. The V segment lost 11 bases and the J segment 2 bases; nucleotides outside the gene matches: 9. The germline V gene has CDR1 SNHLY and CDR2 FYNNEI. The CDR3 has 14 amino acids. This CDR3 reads CAGTWDRAYNEQFF. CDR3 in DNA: TGTGCCGGCACATGGGACAGAGCCTACAATGAGCAGTTCTTC.

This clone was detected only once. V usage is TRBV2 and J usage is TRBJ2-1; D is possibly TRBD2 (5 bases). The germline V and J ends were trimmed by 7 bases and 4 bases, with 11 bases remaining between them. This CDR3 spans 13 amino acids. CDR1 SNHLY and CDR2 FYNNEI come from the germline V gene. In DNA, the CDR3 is TGTGCCAGCAACCTGGACTCGTACAATGAGCAGTTCTTC. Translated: CASNLDSYNEQFF.

The CDR3 loop reads CASSLRTGGAYNEQFF. The DNA of the CDR3 is TGTGCCAGCAGCTTACGAACGGGGGGCGCTTACAATGAGCAGTTCTTC. The gene calls are TRBV7-9 and TRBJ2-1; D is possibly TRBD2 (7 bases). Between the trimmed V and J ends, which lost 2 bases and 4 bases, there was a span of 15 bases. The germline V gene encodes CDR1 SEHNR and CDR2 FQNEAQ (reference sequence). The CDR3 length is 16 residues.

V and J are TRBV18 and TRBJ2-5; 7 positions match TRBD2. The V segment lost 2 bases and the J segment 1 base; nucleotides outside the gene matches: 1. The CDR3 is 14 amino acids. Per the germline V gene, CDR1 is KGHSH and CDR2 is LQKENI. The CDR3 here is CASSPSGTQETQYF. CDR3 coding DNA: TGTGCCAGCTCACCAAGCGGGACCCAAGAGACCCAGTACTTC.

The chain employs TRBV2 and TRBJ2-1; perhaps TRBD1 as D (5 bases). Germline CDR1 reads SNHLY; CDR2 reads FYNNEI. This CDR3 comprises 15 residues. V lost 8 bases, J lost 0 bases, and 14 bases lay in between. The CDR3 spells CASQAQGVSYNEQFF. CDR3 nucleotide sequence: TGTGCCAGCCAGGCCCAGGGTGTCTCCTACAATGAGCAGTTCTTC.

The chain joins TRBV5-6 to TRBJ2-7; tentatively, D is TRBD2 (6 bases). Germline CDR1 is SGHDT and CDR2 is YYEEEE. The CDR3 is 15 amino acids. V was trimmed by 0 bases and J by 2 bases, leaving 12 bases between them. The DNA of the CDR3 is TGTGCCAGCAGCTTGGTTCCCCGCGGGGCCTACGAGCAGTACTTC. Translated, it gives CASSLVPRGAYEQYF.

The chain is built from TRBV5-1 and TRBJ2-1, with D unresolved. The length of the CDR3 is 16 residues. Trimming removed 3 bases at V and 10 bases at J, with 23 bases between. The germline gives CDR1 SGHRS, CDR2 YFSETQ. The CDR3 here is CASSSRSEFGLGEQFF. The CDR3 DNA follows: TGCGCCAGCAGCTCCCGAAGCGAGTTTGGTCTTGGCGAGCAGTTCTTC.

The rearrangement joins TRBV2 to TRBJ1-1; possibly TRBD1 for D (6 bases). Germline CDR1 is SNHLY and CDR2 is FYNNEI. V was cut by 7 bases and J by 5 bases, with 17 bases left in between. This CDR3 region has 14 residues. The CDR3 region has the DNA TGTGCCAGCAATAGTCTGGGGGCGGGAACTGAAGCTTTCTTT. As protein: CASNSLGAGTEAFF.

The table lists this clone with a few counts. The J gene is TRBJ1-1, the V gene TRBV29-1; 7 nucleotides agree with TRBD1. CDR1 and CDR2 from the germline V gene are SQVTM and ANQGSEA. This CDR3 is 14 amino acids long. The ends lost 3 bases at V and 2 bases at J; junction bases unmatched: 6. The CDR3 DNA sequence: TGCAGCGTTGAGCCGGGACAGTTAAACACTGAAGCTTTCTTT. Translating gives CSVEPGQLNTEAFF.

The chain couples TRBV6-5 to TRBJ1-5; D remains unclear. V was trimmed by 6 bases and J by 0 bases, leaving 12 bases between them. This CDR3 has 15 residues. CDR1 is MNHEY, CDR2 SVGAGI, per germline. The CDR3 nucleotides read TGTGCCAGCAGGTCCCTGGACGGTAGCAATCAGCCCCAGCATTTT. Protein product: CASRSLDGSNQPQHF.

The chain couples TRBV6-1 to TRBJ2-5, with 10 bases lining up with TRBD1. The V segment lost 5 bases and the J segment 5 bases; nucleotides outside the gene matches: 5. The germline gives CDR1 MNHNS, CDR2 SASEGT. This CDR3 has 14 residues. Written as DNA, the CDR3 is TGTGCCAGCAGTAAGACAGGGGGCGTTGAGACCCAGTACTTC. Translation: CASSKTGGVETQYF.

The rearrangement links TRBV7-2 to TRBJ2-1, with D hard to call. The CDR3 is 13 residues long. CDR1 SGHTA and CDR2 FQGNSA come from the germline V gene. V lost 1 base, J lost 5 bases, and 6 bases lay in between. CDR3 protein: CASSLGPNNEQFF. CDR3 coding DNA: TGTGCCAGCAGCTTAGGACCCAACAATGAGCAGTTCTTC.

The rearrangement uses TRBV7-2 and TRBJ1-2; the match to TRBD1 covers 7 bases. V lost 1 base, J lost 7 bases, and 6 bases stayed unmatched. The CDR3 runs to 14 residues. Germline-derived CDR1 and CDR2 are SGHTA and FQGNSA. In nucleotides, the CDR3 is TGTGCCAGCAGCTTAGGAGGGGGCTTGGGTGGCTACACCTTC. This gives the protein CASSLGGGLGGYTF.

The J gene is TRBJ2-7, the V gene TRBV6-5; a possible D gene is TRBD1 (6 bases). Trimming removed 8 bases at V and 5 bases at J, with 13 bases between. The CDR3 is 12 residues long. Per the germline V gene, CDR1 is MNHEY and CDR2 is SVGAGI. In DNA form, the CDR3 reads TGTGCCAGCTACAGGGTAATCAACGAGCAGTACTTC. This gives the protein CASYRVINEQYF.

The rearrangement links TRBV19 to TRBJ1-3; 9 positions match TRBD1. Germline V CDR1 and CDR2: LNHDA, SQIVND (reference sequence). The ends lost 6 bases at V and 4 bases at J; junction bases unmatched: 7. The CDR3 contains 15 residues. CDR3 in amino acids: CASSQTGGRGNTIYF. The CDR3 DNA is TGTGCCAGTAGCCAAACAGGGGGCAGAGGAAACACCATATATTTT.

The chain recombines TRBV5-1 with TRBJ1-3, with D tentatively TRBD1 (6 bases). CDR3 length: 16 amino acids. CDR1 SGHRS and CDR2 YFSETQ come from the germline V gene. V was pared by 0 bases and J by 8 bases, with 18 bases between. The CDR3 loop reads CASSLGDMNQGHTIYF. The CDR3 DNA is TGCGCCAGCAGCTTGGGCGACATGAATCAGGGGCACACCATATATTTT.

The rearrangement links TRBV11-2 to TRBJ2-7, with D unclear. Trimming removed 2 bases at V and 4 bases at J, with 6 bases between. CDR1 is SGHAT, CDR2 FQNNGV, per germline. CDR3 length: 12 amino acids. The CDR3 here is CASSLSRYEQYF. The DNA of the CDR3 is TGTGCCAGCAGCTTAAGCCGGTACGAGCAGTACTTC.

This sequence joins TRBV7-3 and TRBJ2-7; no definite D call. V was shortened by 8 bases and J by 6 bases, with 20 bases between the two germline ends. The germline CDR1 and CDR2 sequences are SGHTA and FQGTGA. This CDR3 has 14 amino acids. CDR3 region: CASRPEPSSTEQYF. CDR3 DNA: TGTGCCAGCCGACCTGAGCCCTCATCCACCGAGCAGTACTTC.

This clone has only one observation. The CDR3 bases are TGCGCCAGCAGCTTCGGGGGAGGGGGCCAGCCCCAGCATTTT. Translation gives CASSFGGGGQPQHF. The chain uses TRBV5-1 and TRBJ1-5; 7 bases match TRBD1. V lost 2 bases, J lost 7 bases, and 6 bases stayed unmatched. Germline V CDR1 and CDR2: SGHRS, YFSETQ. The CDR3 has 14 residues.

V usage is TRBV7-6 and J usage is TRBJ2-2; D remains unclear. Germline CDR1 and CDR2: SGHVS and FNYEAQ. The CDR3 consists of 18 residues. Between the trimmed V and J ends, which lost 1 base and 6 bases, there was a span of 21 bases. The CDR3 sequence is CASSLEVLSWSGAGELFF. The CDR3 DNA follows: TGTGCCAGCAGCTTAGAGGTCCTTTCGTGGTCTGGGGCCGGGGAGCTGTTTTTT.

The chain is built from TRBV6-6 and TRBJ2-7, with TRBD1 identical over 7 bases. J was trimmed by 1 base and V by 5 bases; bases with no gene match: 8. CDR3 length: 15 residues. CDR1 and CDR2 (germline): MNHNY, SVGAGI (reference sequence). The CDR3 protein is CASSQHRDSSYEQYF. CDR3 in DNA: TGTGCCAGCAGTCAGCACCGGGACAGTTCCTACGAGCAGTACTTC.

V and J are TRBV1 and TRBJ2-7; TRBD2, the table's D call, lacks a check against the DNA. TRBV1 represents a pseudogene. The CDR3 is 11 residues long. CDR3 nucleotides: TGCACCAGCAGCCCCCTCTACGAGCAGTACTTC. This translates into CTSSPLYEQYF.

The CDR3 DNA reads as TGTGCCAGCAGCTTGGGGGACAGGAACACTGAAGCTTTCTTT. Amino acids: CASSLGDRNTEAFF. The chain recombines TRBV11-2 with TRBJ1-1; the match to TRBD1 covers 7 bases. The CDR3 runs to 14 residues. The V gene end was trimmed by 3 bases and the J gene end by 1 base; junction bases not matched to a gene: 2. Per the germline V gene, CDR1 is SGHAT and CDR2 is FQNNGV.

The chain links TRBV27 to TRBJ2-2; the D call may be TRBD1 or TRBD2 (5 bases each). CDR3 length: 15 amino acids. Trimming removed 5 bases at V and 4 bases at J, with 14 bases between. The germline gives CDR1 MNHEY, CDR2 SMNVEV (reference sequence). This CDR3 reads CASSKGTRATGELFF. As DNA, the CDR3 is TGTGCCAGCAGTAAAGGGACCCGAGCCACCGGGGAGCTGTTTTTT.

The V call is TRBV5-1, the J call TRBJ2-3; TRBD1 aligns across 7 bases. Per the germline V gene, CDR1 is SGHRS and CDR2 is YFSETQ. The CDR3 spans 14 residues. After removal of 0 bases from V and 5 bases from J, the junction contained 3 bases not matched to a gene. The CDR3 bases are TGCGCCAGCAGCTTGGAGGGGGCGGGAGATACGCAGTATTTT. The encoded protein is CASSLEGAGDTQYF.